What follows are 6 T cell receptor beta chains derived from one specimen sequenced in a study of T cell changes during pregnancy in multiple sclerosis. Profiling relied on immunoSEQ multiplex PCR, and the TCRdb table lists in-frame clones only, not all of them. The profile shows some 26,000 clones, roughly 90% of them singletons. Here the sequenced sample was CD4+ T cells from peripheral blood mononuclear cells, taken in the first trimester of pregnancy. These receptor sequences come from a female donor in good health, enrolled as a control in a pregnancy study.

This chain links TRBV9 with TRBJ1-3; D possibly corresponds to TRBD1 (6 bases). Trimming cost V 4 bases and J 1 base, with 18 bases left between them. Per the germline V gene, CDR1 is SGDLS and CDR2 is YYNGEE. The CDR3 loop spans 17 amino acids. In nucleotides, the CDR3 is TGTGCCAGCAGCCCCCGGACAGCCCCGATATCTGGAAACACCATATATTTT. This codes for CASSPRTAPISGNTIYF.

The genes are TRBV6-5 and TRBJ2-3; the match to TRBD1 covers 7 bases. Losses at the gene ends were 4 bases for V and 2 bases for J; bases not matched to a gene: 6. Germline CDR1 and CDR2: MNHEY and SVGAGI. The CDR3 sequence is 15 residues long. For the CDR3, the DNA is TGTGCCAGCAGTTCGGCCGACAGGGACACAGATACGCAGTATTTT. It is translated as CASSSADRDTDTQYF.

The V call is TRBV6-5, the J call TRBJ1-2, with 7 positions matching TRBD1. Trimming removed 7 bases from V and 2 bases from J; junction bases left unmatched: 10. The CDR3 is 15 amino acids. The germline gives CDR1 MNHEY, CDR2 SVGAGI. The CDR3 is CASTERQGVNYGYTF. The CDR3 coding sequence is TGTGCCAGCACCGAACGACAGGGCGTGAACTATGGCTACACCTTC.

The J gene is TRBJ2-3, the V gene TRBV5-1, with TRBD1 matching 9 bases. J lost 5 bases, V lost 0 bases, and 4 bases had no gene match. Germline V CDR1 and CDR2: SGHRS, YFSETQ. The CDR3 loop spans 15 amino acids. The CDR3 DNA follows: TGCGCCAGCAGCTTGGTAGAGACAGGGGGAGATACGCAGTATTTT. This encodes CASSLVETGGDTQYF.

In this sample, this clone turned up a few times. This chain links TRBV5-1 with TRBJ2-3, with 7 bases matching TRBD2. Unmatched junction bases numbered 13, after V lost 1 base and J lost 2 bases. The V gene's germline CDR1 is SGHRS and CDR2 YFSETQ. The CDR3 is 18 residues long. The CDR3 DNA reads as TGCGCCAGCAGCTTGTGGGCCTCGAGCGGGGCTTCCACAGATACGCAGTATTTT. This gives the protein CASSLWASSGASTDTQYF.

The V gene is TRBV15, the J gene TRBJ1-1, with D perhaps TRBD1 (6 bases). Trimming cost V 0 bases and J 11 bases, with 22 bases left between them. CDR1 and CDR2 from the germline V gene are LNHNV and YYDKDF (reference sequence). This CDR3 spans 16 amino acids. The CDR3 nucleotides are TGTGCCACCAGCAGAGAGTCGTACAGGGCTCAGGTAGAGGCTTTCTTT. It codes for CATSRESYRAQVEAFF.